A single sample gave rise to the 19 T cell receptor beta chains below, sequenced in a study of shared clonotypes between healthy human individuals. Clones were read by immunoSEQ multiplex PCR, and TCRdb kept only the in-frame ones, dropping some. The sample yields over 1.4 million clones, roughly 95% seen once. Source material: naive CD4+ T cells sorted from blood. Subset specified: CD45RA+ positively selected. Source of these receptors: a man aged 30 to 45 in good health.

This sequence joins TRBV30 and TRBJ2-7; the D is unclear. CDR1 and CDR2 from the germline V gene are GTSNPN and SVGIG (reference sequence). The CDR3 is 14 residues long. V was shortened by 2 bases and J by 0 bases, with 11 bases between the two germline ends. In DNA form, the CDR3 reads TGTGCCTGGAGTCCTACTTCCAGCTCCTACGAGCAGTACTTC. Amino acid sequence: CAWSPTSSSYEQYF.

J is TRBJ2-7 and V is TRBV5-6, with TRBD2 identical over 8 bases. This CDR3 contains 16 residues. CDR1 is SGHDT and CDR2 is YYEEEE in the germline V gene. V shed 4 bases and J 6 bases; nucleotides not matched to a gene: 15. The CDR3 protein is CASSPRTGLVVGEQYF. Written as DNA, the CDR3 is TGTGCCAGCAGCCCCCGAACGGGACTAGTCGTGGGCGAGCAGTACTTC.

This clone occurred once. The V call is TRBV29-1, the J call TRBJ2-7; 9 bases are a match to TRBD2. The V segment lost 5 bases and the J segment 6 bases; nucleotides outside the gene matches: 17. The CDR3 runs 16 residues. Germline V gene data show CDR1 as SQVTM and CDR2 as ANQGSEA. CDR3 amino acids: CSVYNNPAGGLSEQYF. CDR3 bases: TGCAGCGTTTACAATAATCCGGCGGGAGGGCTGTCCGAGCAGTACTTC.

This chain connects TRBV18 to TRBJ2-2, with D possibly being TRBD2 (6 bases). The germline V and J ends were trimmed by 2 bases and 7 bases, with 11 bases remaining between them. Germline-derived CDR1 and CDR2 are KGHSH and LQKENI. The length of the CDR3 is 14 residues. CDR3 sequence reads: CASSPGTSIGELFF. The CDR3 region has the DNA TGTGCCAGCTCACCAGGAACTAGCATCGGGGAGCTGTTTTTT.

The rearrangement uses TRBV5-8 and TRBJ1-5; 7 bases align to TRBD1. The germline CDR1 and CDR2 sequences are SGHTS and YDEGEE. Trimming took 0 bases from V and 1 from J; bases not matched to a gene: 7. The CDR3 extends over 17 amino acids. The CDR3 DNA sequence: TGTGCCAGCAGCTTGGGTAGACAGGGTTCGAGCAATCAGCCCCAGCATTTT. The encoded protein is CASSLGRQGSSNQPQHF.

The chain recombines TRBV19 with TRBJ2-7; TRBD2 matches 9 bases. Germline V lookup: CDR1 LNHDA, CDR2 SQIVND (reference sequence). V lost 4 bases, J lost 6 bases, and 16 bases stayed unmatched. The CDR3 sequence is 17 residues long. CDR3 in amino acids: CASSRRVVAGDPAEQYF. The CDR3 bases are TGTGCCAGTAGTAGGCGAGTTGTAGCGGGAGATCCTGCCGAGCAGTACTTC. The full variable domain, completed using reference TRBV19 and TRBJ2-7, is DGGITQSPKYLFRKEGQNVTLSCEQNLNHDAMYWYRQDPGQGLRLIYYSQIVNDFQKGDIAEGYSVSREKKESFPLTVTSAQKNPTAFYLCASSRRVVAGDPAEQYFGPGTRLTVT.

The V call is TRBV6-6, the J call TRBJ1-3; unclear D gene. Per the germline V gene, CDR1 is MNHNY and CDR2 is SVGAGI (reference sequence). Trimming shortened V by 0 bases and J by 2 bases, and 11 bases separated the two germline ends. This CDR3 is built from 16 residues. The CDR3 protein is CASSYSGNRAGNTIYF. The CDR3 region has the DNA TGTGCCAGCAGTTACTCGGGGAATCGAGCTGGAAACACCATATATTTT.

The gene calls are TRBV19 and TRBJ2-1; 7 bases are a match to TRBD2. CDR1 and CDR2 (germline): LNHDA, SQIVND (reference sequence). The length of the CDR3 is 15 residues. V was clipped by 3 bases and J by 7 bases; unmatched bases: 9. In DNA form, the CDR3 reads TGTGCCAGTAGTATGGGCGCGGGAGCAATAAATGAGCAGTTCTTC. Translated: CASSMGAGAINEQFF.

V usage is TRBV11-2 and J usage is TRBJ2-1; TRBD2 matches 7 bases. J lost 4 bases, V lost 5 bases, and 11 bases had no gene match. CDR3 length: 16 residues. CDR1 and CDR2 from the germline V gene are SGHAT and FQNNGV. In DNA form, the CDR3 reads TGTGCCAGCAGCCTGAGTTCTAGCGGAGGGTACAATGAGCAGTTCTTC. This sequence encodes CASSLSSSGGYNEQFF.

The CDR3 region has the DNA TGCGCCAGCAGCTTGGTAGGGACAGAAGGTACTGAAGCTTTCTTT. Amino acids: CASSLVGTEGTEAFF. V and J are TRBV5-1 and TRBJ1-1, with 7 bases that match TRBD1. This CDR3 is built from 15 residues. Trimming removed 0 bases from V and 5 bases from J; junction bases left unmatched: 7. In germline, CDR1 is SGHRS, CDR2 YFSETQ.

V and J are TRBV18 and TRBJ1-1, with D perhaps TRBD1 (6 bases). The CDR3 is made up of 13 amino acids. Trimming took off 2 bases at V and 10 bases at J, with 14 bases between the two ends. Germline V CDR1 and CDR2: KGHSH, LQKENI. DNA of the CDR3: TGTGCCAGCTCACCAGGCAGGGACAACTCAGCTTTCTTT. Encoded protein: CASSPGRDNSAFF.

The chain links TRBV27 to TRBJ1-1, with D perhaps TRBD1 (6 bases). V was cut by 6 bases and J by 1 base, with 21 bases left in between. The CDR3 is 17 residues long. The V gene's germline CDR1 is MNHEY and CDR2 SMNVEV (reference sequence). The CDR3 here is CASSRLARGAPNTEAFF. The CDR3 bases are TGTGCCAGCAGCCGGCTCGCGAGGGGGGCTCCGAACACTGAAGCTTTCTTT.

The CDR3 spells CASSPRDSSEQYF. The CDR3 nucleotides are TGTGCCAGCTCACCACGGGACAGCTCCGAGCAGTACTTC. The chain carries TRBV18 and TRBJ2-7; 7 nucleotides line up with TRBD1. The ends lost 1 base at V and 6 bases at J; junction bases unmatched: 3. Per the germline V gene, CDR1 is KGHSH and CDR2 is LQKENI. This CDR3 contains 13 residues. Together with reference TRBV18 and TRBJ2-7, the CDR3 gives the full variable domain: NAGVMQNPRHLVRRRGQEARLRCSPMKGHSHVYWYRQLPEEGLKFMVYLQKENIIDESGMPKERFSAEFPKEGPSILRIQQVVRGDSAAYFCASSPRDSSEQYFGPGTRLTVT.

CDR3 in amino acids: CASSADRANTGELFF. The CDR3 DNA reads TGTGCCAGCTCAGCGGACAGGGCGAACACCGGGGAGCTGTTTTTT. The genes are TRBV18 and TRBJ2-2; TRBD1 matches 8 bases. V was clipped by 5 bases and J by 0 bases; unmatched bases: 2. The CDR3 runs to 15 residues. Germline V CDR1 and CDR2: KGHSH, LQKENI.

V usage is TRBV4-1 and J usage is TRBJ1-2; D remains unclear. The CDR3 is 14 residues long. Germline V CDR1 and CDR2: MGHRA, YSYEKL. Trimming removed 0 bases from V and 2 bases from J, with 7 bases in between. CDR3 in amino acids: CASSQDRQNYGYTF. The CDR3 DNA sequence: TGCGCCAGCAGCCAAGATCGGCAGAACTATGGCTACACCTTC.

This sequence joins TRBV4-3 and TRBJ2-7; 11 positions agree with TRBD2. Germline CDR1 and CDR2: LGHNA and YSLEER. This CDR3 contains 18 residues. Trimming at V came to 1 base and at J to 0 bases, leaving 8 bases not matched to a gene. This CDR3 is CASSQAPGTSGSSYEQYF. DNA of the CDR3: TGCGCCAGCAGCCAAGCTCCCGGGACTAGCGGTAGCTCCTACGAGCAGTACTTC.

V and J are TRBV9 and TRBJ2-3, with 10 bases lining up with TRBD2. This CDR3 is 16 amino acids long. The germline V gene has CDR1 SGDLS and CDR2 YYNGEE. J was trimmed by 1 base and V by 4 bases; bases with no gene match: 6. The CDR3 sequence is CASSPRSGRGTDTQYF. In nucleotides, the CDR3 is TGTGCCAGCAGCCCCCGCAGCGGGAGGGGCACAGATACGCAGTATTTT.

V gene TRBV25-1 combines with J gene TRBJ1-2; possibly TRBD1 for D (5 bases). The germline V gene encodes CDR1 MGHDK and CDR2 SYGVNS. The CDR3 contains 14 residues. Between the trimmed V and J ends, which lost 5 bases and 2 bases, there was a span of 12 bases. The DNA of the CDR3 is TGTGCCAGCAGTCTTTGGGGGGTAAACTATGGCTACACCTTC. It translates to CASSLWGVNYGYTF.

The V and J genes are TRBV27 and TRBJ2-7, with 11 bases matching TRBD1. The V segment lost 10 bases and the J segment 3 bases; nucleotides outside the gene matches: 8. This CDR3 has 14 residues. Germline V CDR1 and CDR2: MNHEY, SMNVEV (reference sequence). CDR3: CANEGQGDHYEQYF. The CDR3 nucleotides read TGTGCCAACGAGGGACAGGGGGACCACTACGAGCAGTACTTC.